This entry lists 21 T cell receptor beta chains sequenced from one sample in a study of blood T cell repertoires in COVID-19. The assay was immunoSEQ multiplex PCR, and TCRdb's table has in-frame clones only and misses some. The sample records under 300,000 clones, around 86% being singletons. Sequencing input: PBMCs or T cells enriched from blood (not recorded which). These receptors originate from a woman aged 40 to 50 with acute COVID-19.

CDR3 sequence: CASSARDWSSYEQYF. The CDR3 bases are TGTGCCAGTAGTGCCCGGGACTGGAGCTCCTACGAGCAGTACTTC. The chain uses TRBV19 and TRBJ2-7; TRBD2 might be the D (6 bases). With 5 bases removed from V and 0 bases from J, the gap between germline ends came to 14 bases. Germline values: CDR1 LNHDA, CDR2 SQIVND (reference sequence). This CDR3 has 15 amino acids.

The rearrangement links TRBV4-2 to TRBJ1-5; possibly TRBD1 for D (5 bases). Germline CDR1 is LGHNA and CDR2 is YNFKEQ. Trimming shortened V by 0 bases and J by 4 bases, and 7 bases separated the two germline ends. This CDR3 comprises 14 residues. CDR3 nucleotide sequence: TGTGCCAGCAGCCAAGATTCAGGGAATCAGCCCCAGCATTTT. Translated, it gives CASSQDSGNQPQHF.

The chain combines TRBV7-8 with TRBJ2-2; a possible D gene is TRBD2 (5 bases). The CDR3 contains 16 residues. The V end lost 1 base, the J end lost 0 bases, and 9 bases lay between the germline ends. The germline gives CDR1 SGHVS, CDR2 FQNEAQ. The DNA of the CDR3 is TGTGCCAGCAGCTTAGTCGGTAGCGCGAACACCGGGGAGCTGTTTTTT. Protein sequence: CASSLVGSANTGELFF.

The chain carries TRBV19 and TRBJ2-1; 15 nucleotides align to TRBD2. The germline V gene has CDR1 LNHDA and CDR2 SQIVND (reference sequence). The CDR3 length is 18 residues. With V trimmed by 4 bases and J by 0 bases, 4 bases remained unmatched. CDR3 in DNA: TGTGCCAGTAGTAGGACTAGCGGGAGGGCCTTCTCCTACAATGAGCAGTTCTTC. This sequence encodes CASSRTSGRAFSYNEQFF.

This clone was detected a few times. The chain employs TRBV9 and TRBJ1-1; D is possibly TRBD1 (6 bases). Per germline, CDR1 SGDLS and CDR2 YYNGEE. The CDR3 runs to 14 residues. V lost 3 bases and J 0 bases, leaving 9 bases between the germline ends. In DNA form, the CDR3 reads TGTGCCAGCAGCGAGGGACACCTGAACACTGAAGCTTTCTTT. It specifies CASSEGHLNTEAFF.

The CDR3 spells CASSLGTAEKLFF. The CDR3 DNA reads as TGTGCCAGCAGCTTAGGGACAGCCGAAAAACTGTTTTTT. J is TRBJ1-4 and V is TRBV7-9; tentative D call: TRBD1 (6 bases). V shed 1 base and J shed 8 bases, with 8 bases lying between them. Germline CDR1 and CDR2: SEHNR and FQNEAQ (reference sequence). The CDR3 length is 13 residues.

The chain has TRBV18 and TRBJ2-7, with D possibly TRBD1 on 5 matching bases. Trimming stripped 3 bases from V and 3 bases from J, with 15 bases between. Germline CDR1 is KGHSH and CDR2 is LQKENI. The CDR3 runs 15 residues. CDR3 nucleotide sequence: TGTGCCAGCTCACCTCCAGATGGGCAGGGCTACGAGCAGTACTTC. This encodes CASSPPDGQGYEQYF.

The CDR3 loop is CASSLEGASNQPQHF. The CDR3 coding sequence is TGTGCCAGCAGCCTTGAGGGGGCTAGCAATCAGCCCCAGCATTTT. V and J are TRBV6-5 and TRBJ1-5, with 7 bases aligning to TRBD1. CDR1 and CDR2 from the germline V gene are MNHEY and SVGAGI. V lost 6 bases and J lost 0; bases outside the gene matches: 5. The CDR3 is 15 amino acids.

This chain uses TRBV3-1 (or the pseudogene TRBV3-2) with TRBJ1-2; 8 bases fit TRBD1. V lost 2 bases, J lost 5 bases, and 7 bases stayed unmatched. CDR3 length equals 15 residues. Germline CDR1 and CDR2: LGHDT and YNNKEL (reference sequence). CDR3 protein: CASSQRTGMSYGYTF. CDR3 DNA: TGTGCCAGCAGCCAACGGACAGGGATGTCTTATGGCTACACCTTC.

V and J are TRBV11-3 and TRBJ2-1, with 9 bases fitting TRBD2. Germline V gene sequence: CDR1 SGHNT, CDR2 YENEEA. The CDR3 contains 15 residues. J lost 5 bases, V lost 3 bases, and 5 bases had no gene match. CDR3 residues: CASSFETSGNNEQFF. The CDR3 bases are TGTGCCAGCAGCTTTGAGACTAGCGGAAACAATGAGCAGTTCTTC.

This clone has just a few counts. The rearrangement links TRBV19 to TRBJ2-7, with 10 positions matching TRBD2. This CDR3 has 16 residues. With V trimmed by 5 bases and J by 4 bases, 11 bases remained unmatched. Germline V gene data show CDR1 as LNHDA and CDR2 as SQIVND (reference sequence). CDR3 bases: TGTGCCAGTAGTCTCAAGTCCGGGACTAGCGCTTACGAGCAGTACTTC. Its translation is CASSLKSGTSAYEQYF.

The rearrangement links TRBV7-9 to TRBJ2-7, with 8 bases matching TRBD2. The germline CDR1 and CDR2 sequences are SEHNR and FQNEAQ (reference sequence). This CDR3 is built from 15 residues. After removal of 5 bases from V and 6 bases from J, the junction contained 12 bases not matched to a gene. CDR3: CASSRSGTFGSEQYF. The DNA of the CDR3 is TGTGCCAGCAGCCGTAGCGGGACCTTCGGATCCGAGCAGTACTTC.

The CDR3 sequence is CASSFDFRGTGELFF. CDR3 DNA sequence: TGCGCCAGCAGCTTCGACTTCCGCGGCACCGGGGAGCTGTTTTTT. V usage is TRBV5-1 and J usage is TRBJ2-2, with D hard to call. This CDR3 region has 15 residues. CDR1 and CDR2 (germline): SGHRS, YFSETQ. V shed 2 bases and J shed 4 bases, with 12 bases lying between them.

CDR3 nucleotides: TGTGCCAGCAGCAGCCTAGCGGGAGTATGGTCGACAGATACGCAGTATTTT. Translated, it gives CASSSLAGVWSTDTQYF. V and J are TRBV11-2 and TRBJ2-3; 10 bases line up with TRBD2. There are 17 residues in the CDR3. Trimming removed 5 bases from V and 3 bases from J; junction bases left unmatched: 11. From germline, CDR1 is SGHAT and CDR2 FQNNGV.

The rearrangement uses TRBV29-1 and TRBJ2-3; 8 nucleotides match TRBD1. With V trimmed by 7 bases and J by 3 bases, 6 bases remained unmatched. The CDR3 contains 13 residues. Germline CDR1 and CDR2: SQVTM and ANQGSEA. This CDR3 reads CSARTGRTDTQYF. The CDR3 DNA is TGCAGCGCAAGGACAGGGCGGACAGATACGCAGTATTTT.

The chain recombines TRBV3-1 (or the pseudogene TRBV3-2) with TRBJ2-5; 12 bases agree with TRBD2. From germline, CDR1 is LGHDT and CDR2 YNNKEL (reference sequence). V gave up 1 base and J gave up 4 bases; unmatched junction bases: 7. The CDR3 loop spans 17 amino acids. The CDR3 DNA reads TGTGCCAGCAGCCAAGTGTCACTAGCGGGGGGAGGAGAGACCCAGTACTTC. It specifies CASSQVSLAGGGETQYF.

The J gene is TRBJ2-5, the V gene TRBV16; 10 bases fit TRBD2. This CDR3 comprises 17 residues. Germline CDR1 reads KGHSY; CDR2 reads FQNENV. V lost 3 bases and J lost 4; bases outside the gene matches: 11. The CDR3 DNA sequence: TGTGCCAGCAGCCAGCGACTAGCGGGCCAAGTTGGAGAGACCCAGTACTTC. Translated, it gives CASSQRLAGQVGETQYF.

The J gene is TRBJ2-3, the V gene TRBV12-3 or TRBV12-4, with D tentatively TRBD1 (5 bases). The CDR3 runs to 13 residues. V lost 5 bases to trimming and J lost 6 bases, with 12 bases between them. The chain's CDR3 is CASSATGTDTQYF. The CDR3 coding sequence is TGTGCCAGCAGTGCAACAGGTACCGATACGCAGTATTTT.

This chain connects TRBV28 to TRBJ1-4; D not resolved. CDR3 length: 14 residues. CDR1 and CDR2 (germline): MDHEN, SYDVKM. Trimming shortened V by 4 bases and J by 0 bases, and 6 bases separated the two germline ends. Here the CDR3 DNA reads TGTGCCAGCAGTTCCCCAACAACTAATGAAAAACTGTTTTTT. Amino acid sequence: CASSSPTTNEKLFF.

V is TRBV6-2 or TRBV6-3 and J is TRBJ2-1, with 10 bases aligning to TRBD2. CDR3 size: 16 residues. With 6 bases clipped from V and 9 bases from J, the junction kept 14 bases outside the gene matches. Germline CDR1 and CDR2: MNHEY and SVGEGT. In nucleotides, the CDR3 is TGTGCCAGCAGCGACGGGCTAGCGGGAGTAAGCATTGAGCAGTTCTTC. As protein: CASSDGLAGVSIEQFF.

The chain combines TRBV5-6 with TRBJ2-7; 8 bases line up with TRBD2. Germline V gene data show CDR1 as SGHDT and CDR2 as YYEEEE. The V gene end was trimmed by 4 bases and the J gene end by 2 bases; junction bases not matched to a gene: 11. The CDR3 contains 16 residues. The CDR3 reads CASSQGPAGGAYEQYF. The CDR3 DNA reads as TGTGCCAGCAGCCAGGGTCCCGCGGGAGGTGCCTACGAGCAGTACTTC.